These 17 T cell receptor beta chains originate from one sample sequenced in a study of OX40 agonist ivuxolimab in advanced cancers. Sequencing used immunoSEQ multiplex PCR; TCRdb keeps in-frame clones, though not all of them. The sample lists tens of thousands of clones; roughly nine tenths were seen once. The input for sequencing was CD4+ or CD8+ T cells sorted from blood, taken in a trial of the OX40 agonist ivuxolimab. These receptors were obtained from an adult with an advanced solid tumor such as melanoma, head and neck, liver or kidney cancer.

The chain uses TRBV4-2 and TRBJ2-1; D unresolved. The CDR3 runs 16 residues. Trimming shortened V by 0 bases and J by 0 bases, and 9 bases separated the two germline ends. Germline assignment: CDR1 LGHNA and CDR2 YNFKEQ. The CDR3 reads CASSQDESSSYNEQFF. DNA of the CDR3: TGTGCCAGCAGCCAAGATGAGTCGAGCTCCTACAATGAGCAGTTCTTC.

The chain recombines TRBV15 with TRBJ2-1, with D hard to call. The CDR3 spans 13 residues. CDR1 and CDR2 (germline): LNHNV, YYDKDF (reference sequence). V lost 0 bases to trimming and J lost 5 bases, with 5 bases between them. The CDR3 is CATSRDHHNEQFF. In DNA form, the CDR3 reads TGTGCCACCAGCAGAGACCATCACAATGAGCAGTTCTTC.

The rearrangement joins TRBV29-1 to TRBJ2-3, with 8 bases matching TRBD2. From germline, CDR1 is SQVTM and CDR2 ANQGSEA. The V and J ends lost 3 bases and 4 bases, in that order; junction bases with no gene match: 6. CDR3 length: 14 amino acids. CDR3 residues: CSVEGAGVSDTQYF. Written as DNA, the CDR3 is TGCAGCGTTGAGGGAGCGGGAGTATCAGATACGCAGTATTTT.

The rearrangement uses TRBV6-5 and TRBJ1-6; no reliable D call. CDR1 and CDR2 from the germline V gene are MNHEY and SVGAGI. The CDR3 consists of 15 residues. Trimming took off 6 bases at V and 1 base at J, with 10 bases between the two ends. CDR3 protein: CASSAGGSYNSPLHF. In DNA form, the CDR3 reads TGTGCCAGCAGCGCTGGTGGGTCCTATAATTCACCCCTCCACTTT.

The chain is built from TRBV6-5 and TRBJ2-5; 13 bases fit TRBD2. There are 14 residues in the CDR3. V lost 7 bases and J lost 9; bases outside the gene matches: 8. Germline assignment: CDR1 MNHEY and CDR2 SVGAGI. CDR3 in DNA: TGTGCCAGCACCGAGACTAGCGGGAGGTGGGCCCAGTACTTC. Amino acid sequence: CASTETSGRWAQYF.

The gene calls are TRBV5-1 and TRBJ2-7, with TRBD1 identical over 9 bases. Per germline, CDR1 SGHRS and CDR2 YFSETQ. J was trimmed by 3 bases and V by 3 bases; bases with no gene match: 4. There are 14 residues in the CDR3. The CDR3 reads CASSSGQGDYEQYF. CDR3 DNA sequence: TGCGCCAGCAGCTCGGGACAGGGTGACTACGAGCAGTACTTC.

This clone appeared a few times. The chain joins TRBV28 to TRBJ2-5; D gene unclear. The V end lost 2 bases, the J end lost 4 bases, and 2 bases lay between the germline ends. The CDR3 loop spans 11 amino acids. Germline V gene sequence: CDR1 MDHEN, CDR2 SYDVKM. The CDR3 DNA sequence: TGTGCCAGCAGTTTAAGAGAGACCCAGTACTTC. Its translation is CASSLRETQYF.

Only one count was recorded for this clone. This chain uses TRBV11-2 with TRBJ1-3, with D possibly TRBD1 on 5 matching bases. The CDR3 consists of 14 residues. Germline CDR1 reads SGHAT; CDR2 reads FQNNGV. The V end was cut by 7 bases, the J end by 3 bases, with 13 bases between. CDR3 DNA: TGTGCCAGCACTACCTGGGGCAGTGGAAACACCATATATTTT. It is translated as CASTTWGSGNTIYF.

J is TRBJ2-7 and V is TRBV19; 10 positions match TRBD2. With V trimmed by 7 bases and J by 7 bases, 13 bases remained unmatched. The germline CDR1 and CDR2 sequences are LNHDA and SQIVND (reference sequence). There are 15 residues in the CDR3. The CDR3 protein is CASNPQAGGPGEQYF. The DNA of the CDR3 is TGTGCCAGTAACCCTCAAGCGGGAGGGCCGGGAGAGCAGTACTTC.

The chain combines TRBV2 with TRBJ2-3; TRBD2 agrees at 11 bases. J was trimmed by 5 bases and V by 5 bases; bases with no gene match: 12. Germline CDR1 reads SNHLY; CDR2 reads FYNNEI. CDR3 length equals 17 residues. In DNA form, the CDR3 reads TGTGCCAGCAGTCCCGGGACTAGCGGACCCCGGGGAGATACGCAGTATTTT. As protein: CASSPGTSGPRGDTQYF.

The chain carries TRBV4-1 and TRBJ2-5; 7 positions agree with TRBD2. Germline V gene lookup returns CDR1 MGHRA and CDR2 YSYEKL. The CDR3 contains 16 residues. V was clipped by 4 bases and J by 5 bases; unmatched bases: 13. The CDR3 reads CASSPPRGVSWETQYF. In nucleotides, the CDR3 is TGCGCCAGCAGCCCCCCCCGGGGGGTATCTTGGGAGACCCAGTACTTC.

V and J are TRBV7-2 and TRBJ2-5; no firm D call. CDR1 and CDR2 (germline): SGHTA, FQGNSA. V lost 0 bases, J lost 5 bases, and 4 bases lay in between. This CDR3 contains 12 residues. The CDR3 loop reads CASSLAMETQYF. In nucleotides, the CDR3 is TGTGCCAGCAGCTTAGCGATGGAGACCCAGTACTTC.

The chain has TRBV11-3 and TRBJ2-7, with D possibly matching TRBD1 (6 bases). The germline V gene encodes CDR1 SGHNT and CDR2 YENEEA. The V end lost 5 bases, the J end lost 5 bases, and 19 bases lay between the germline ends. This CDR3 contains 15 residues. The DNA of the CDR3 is TGTGCCAGCAGCCTCCGGGACACCGGCCCCCACGAGCAGTACTTC. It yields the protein CASSLRDTGPHEQYF.

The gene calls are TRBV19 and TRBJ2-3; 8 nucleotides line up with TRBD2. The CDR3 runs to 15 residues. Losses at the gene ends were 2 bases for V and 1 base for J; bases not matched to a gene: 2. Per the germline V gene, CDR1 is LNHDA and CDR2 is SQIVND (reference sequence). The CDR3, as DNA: TGTGCCAGTAGTATAACTAGCGGTCGCACAGATACGCAGTATTTT. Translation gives CASSITSGRTDTQYF.

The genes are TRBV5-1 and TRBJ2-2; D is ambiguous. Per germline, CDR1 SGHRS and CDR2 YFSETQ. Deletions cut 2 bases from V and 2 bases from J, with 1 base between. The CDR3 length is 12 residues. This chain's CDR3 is CASSFNTGELFF. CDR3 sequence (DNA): TGCGCCAGCAGCTTTAACACCGGGGAGCTGTTTTTT.

The CDR3 protein is CATSRADRLNSPGELFF. The CDR3 DNA is TGTGCCACCAGCAGAGCCGACCGCCTAAATTCACCCGGGGAGCTGTTTTTT. The genes are TRBV15 and TRBJ2-2; D ambiguous. The V end lost 1 base, the J end lost 6 bases, and 18 bases lay between the germline ends. The CDR3 length is 17 residues. Germline V gene sequence: CDR1 LNHNV, CDR2 YYDKDF (reference sequence).

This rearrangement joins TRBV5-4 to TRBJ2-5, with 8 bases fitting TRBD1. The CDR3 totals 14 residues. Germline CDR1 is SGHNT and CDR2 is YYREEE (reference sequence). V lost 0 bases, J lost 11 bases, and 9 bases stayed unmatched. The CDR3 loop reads CASSLDQDRAEQYF. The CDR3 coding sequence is TGTGCCAGCAGCTTGGACCAGGACAGGGCAGAGCAGTACTTC.